This is a list of T cell receptor beta chains from one sample in a study of T cells after yellow fever vaccination. TCRdb used MiXCR to reprocess the 5' RACE reads, holding one entry per CDR3 protein. The sample yields approximately 550,000 distinct CDR3 sequences, 15% to 20% seen once. The starting material was PBMCs, obtained 15 days after the yellow fever booster vaccination. These receptors were taken from a man aged 25-40 years who received the YFV17D yellow fever vaccine. The CDR3 runs from the conserved cysteine through the conserved F or W. Size values are once, few and many counts, or a class for expanded clones, and some rows have none.

abundance	v_gene	j_gene	CDR3aa
NA	TRBV4-2	TRBJ2-1	CASSQVEGGGLRSYNEQFF
NA	TRBV20-1	TRBJ2-7	CSARLGSEQYF
few	TRBV5-1	TRBJ2-2	CASSSGVTNTGELFF
NA	TRBV25-1	TRBJ1-1	CASSGHRGRANTEAFF
NA	TRBV12-3/TRBV12-4	TRBJ2-7	CASSFKGREAHF
few	TRBV20-1	TRBJ2-1	CSAQRGLAVTVGQFF
NA	TRBV5-4	TRBJ2-3	CASSLGLAVATDTQYF
NA	TRBV15	TRBJ1-1	CATSFTVNTEAFF
NA	TRBV9	TRBJ2-2	CASNRQGDTGELFF
few	TRBV2	TRBJ2-1	CASSPRWGEQFF
few	TRBV4-3	TRBJ2-3	CASSQGVGVADTQYF
few	TRBV6-1	TRBJ2-1	CASSAPGSGRTNEQFF
NA	TRBV5-6	TRBJ1-5	CASSFHRGNVNQPQHF
many	TRBV20-1	TRBJ2-3	CSAKGGSTDTQYF
NA	TRBV28	TRBJ2-7	CASSSQQGGSKANEQYF
few	TRBV19	TRBJ2-4	CASSISGNIQYF
NA	TRBV18	TRBJ2-2	CASSPSTSGATGELFF
NA	TRBV20-1	TRBJ2-5	CSGGSQETQYF
NA	TRBV12-3/TRBV12-4	TRBJ1-6	CASSFLGRNSPLHF
NA	TRBV4-2	TRBJ1-6	CASSQYPRGGELIGSPLHF
NA	TRBV29-1	TRBJ1-4	CSVGQGGEKLFF
NA	TRBV6-2/TRBV6-3	TRBJ2-3	CASSYEVKTQYF
NA	TRBV27	TRBJ2-1	CASSASGSGYNEQFF
NA	TRBV9	TRBJ2-7	CASSVSSGPPYEQYF
few	TRBV6-2/TRBV6-3	TRBJ2-3	CASTAGRTQYF
NA	TRBV2	TRBJ2-7	CASSGLAGVPAPSYEQYF
NA	TRBV7-8	TRBJ2-7	CASSLVWQASHYEQYF
NA	TRBV27	TRBJ2-7	CASSSRVSYEQYF
few	TRBV19	TRBJ2-1	CASSTDLLSYNEQFF
NA	TRBV12-3/TRBV12-4	TRBJ2-2	CASSFSRVKSGELFF
few	TRBV30	TRBJ2-7	CAWITYYEQYF
few	TRBV20-1	TRBJ2-5	CSASVASGETQYF
few	TRBV20-1	TRBJ1-1	CSAIGGHTEAFF
few	TRBV25-1	TRBJ2-3	CASLGLAGTVGADTQYF
NA	TRBV3-1	TRBJ2-1	CASSPPISGLAVIYNEQFF
few	TRBV27	TRBJ2-5	CASTAAGGTQYF
many	TRBV7-9	TRBJ2-7	CASSLRGNEQYF
few	TRBV12-3/TRBV12-4	TRBJ2-7	CASSFRGDRSSYEQYF
few	TRBV20-1	TRBJ2-1	CSASLFSGSNRFF
once	TRBV7-9	TRBJ2-6	CASSLAAGSGANVLTF
few	TRBV21-1	TRBJ2-7	CASPLAGVSSYEQYF
NA	TRBV29-1	TRBJ2-3	CSVRTKGDTQYF
few	TRBV10-3	TRBJ2-1	CAIRPRGLGPYSEQFF
NA	TRBV6-2/TRBV6-3	TRBJ2-7	CASRNAGQPIF
few	TRBV7-9	TRBJ2-1	CASSLLSAVSYNEQFF
NA	TRBV7-7	TRBJ2-1	CASSQQLAGGIAYEQFF
NA	TRBV20-1	TRBJ1-1	CSSLYGGRTEAFF
NA	TRBV9	TRBJ2-1	CASSAFSSGTYNEQFF
NA	TRBV4-3	TRBJ2-7	CASSQERGGGPEKQYF
NA	TRBV12-3/TRBV12-4	TRBJ2-4	CASSPSGMNIQYF
once	TRBV13	TRBJ2-7	CASSLVAEAGYEQYF